This T cell receptor beta chain was obtained from a study of blood T cell repertoires in COVID-19. Study overall: Acute and convalescent COVID-19 samples came from the United States, Italy and Spain.

The repertoire was sequenced with immunoSEQ multiplex PCR; TCRdb's copy has only in-frame clones and lacks some. The sample records fewer than 350,000 clones, 89% being singletons. CDR3 length: 14 residues. Germline V CDR1 and CDR2: MNHEY, SVGAGI. The sequencing sample was made of PBMCs or T cells enriched from blood (not recorded which). V usage is TRBV6-5 and J usage is TRBJ1-5, with TRBD1 as a possible D gene (5 bases). The receptor comes from a man aged 60-69 years who had recovered from COVID-19. The CDR3 sequence is CTTAAGYVNQPQHF. The CDR3 DNA reads TGTACTACCGCGGCAGGGTATGTCAATCAGCCCCAGCATTTT.